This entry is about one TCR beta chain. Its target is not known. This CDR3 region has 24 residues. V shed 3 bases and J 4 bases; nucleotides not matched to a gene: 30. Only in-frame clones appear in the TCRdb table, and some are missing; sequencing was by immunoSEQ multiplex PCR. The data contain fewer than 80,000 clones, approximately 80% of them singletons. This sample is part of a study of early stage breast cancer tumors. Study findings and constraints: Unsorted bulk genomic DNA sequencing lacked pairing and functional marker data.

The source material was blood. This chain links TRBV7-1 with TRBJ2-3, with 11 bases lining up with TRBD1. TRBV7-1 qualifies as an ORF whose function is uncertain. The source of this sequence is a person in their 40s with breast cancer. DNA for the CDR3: TGTGCCAGCAGCTCTACCTGTGCCGGAGCCCTAGGGACAGGGGGAACCGACCTCTCAGATACGCAGTATTTT. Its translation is CASSSTCAGALGTGGTDLSDTQYF.